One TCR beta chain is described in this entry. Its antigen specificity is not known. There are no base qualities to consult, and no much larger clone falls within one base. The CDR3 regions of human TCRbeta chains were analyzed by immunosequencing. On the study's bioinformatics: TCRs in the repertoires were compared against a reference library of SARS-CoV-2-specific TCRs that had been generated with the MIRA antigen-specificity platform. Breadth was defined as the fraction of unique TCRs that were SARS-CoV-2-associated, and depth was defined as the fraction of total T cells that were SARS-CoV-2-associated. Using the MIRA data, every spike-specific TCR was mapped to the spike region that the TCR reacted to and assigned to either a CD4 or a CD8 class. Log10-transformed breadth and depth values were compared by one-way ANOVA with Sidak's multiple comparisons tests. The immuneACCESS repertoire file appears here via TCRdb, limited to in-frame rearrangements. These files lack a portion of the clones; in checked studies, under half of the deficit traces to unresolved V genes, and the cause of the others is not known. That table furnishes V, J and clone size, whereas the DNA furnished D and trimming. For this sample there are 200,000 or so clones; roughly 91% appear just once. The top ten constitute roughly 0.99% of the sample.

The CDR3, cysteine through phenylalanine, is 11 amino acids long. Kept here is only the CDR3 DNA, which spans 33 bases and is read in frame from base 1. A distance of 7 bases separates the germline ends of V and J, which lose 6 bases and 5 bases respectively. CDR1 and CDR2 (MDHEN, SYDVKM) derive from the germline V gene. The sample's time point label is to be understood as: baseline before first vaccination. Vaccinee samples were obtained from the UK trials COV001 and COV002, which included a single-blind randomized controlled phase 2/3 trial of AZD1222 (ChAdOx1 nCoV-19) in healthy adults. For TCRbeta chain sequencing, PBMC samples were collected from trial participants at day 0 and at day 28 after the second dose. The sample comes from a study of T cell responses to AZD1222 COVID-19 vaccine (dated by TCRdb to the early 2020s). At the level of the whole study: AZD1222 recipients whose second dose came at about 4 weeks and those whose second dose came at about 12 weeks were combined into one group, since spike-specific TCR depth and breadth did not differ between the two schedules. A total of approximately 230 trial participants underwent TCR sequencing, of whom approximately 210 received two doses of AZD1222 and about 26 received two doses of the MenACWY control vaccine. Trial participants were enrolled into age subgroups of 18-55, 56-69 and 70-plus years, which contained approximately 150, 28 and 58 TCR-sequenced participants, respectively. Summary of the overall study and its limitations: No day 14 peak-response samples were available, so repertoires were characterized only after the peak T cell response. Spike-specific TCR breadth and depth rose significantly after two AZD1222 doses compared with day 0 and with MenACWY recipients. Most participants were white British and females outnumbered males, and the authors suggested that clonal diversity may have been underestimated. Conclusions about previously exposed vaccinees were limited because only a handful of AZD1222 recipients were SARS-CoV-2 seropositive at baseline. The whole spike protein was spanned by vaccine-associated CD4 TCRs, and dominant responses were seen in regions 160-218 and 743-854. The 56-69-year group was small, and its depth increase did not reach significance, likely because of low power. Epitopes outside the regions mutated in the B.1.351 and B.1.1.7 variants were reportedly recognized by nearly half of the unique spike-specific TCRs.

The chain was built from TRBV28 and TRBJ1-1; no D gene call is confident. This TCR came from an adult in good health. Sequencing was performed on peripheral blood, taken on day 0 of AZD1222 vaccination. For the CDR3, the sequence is CASRAITEAFF. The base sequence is TGTGCCAGCAGAGCGATAACTGAAGCTTTCTTT.